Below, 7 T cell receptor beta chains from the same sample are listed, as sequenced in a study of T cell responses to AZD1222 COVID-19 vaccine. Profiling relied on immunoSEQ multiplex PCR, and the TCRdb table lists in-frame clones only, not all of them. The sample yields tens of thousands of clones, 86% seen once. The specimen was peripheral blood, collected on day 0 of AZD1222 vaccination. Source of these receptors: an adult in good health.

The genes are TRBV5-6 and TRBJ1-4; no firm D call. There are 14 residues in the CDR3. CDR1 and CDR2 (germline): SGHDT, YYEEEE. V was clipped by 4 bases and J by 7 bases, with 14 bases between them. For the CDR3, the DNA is TGTGCCAGCAGCCCGAGAGGGAGCAGTGAAAAACTGTTTTTT. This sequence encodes CASSPRGSSEKLFF.

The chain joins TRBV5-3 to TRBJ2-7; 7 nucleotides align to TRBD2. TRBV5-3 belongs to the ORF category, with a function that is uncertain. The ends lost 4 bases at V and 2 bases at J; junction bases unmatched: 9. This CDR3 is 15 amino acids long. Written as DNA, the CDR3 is TGTGCCAGAAGCGGGGGAGCTAGCGGCACCTACGAGCAGTACTTC. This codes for CARSGGASGTYEQYF.

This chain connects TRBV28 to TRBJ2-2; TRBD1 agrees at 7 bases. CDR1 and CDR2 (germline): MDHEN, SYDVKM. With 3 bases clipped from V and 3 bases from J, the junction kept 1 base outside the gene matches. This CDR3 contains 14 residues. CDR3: CASSLGQYTGELFF. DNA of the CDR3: TGTGCCAGCAGTTTGGGACAGTACACCGGGGAGCTGTTTTTT. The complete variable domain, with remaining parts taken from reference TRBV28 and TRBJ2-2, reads DVKVTQSSRYLVKRTGEKVFLECVQDMDHENMFWYRQDPGLGLRLIYFSYDVKMKEKGDIPEGYSVSREKKERFSLILESASTNQTSMYLCASSLGQYTGELFFGEGSRLTVL.

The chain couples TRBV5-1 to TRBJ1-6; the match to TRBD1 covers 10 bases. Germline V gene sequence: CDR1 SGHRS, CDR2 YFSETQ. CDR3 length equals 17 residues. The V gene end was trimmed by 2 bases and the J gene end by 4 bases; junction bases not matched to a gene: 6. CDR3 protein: CASSLWDRGKYNSPLHF. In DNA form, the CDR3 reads TGCGCCAGCAGCTTATGGGACAGGGGCAAATATAATTCACCCCTCCACTTT. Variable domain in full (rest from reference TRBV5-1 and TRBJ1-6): KAGVTQTPRYLIKTRGQQVTLSCSPISGHRSVSWYQQTPGQGLQFLFEYFSETQRNKGNFPGRFSGRQFSNSRSEMNVSTLELGDSALYLCASSLWDRGKYNSPLHFGNGTRLTVT.

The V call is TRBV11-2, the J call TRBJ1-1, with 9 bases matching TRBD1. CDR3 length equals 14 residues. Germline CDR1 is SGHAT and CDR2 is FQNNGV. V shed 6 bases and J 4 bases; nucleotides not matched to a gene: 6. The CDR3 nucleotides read TGTGCCAGCAGTAGAGACAGGGGGAGCACTGAAGCTTTCTTT. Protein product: CASSRDRGSTEAFF.

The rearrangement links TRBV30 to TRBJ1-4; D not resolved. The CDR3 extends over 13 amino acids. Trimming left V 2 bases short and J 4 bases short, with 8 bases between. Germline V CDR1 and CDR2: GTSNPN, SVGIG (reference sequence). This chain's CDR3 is CAWSRRYNEKLFF. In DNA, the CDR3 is TGTGCCTGGAGTCGGCGGTATAATGAAAAACTGTTTTTT. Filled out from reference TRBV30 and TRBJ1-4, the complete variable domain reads SQTIHQWPATLVQPVGSPLSLECTVEGTSNPNLYWYRQAAGRGLQLLFYSVGIGQISSEVPQNLSASRPQDRQFILSSKKLLLSDSGFYLCAWSRRYNEKLFFGSGTQLSVL.

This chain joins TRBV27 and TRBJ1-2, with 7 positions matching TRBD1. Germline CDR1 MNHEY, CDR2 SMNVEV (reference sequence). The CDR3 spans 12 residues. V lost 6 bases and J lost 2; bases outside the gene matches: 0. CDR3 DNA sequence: TGTGCCAGCAGGGGACAGAACTATGGCTACACCTTC. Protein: CASRGQNYGYTF.